A single sample is the source of the 9 T cell receptor beta chains below, sequenced in a study of cytomegalovirus exposure and HLA in healthy donors. Vbeta (60) and Jbeta (13) primers were used in the PCR. Measured with immunoSEQ multiplex PCR; TCRdb has only the in-frame clones, and not every one. The table has some 95,000 clones, roughly 80% seen once. Sequencing was done on a sample of PBMCs. All receptors come from a man between 45 and 60 years old in good health and CMV-seropositive.

This clone was seen only a few times. This chain connects TRBV6-5 to TRBJ2-2, with D possibly TRBD1 on 5 matching bases. The germline V and J ends were trimmed by 6 bases and 2 bases, with 13 bases remaining between them. The CDR3 totals 15 residues. Germline values: CDR1 MNHEY, CDR2 SVGAGI. Here the CDR3 reads CASSDRLYNTGELFF. The CDR3 DNA sequence: TGTGCCAGCAGCGACAGATTATACAACACCGGGGAGCTGTTTTTT.

This chain joins TRBV11-3 and TRBJ2-1; TRBD1 aligns across 11 bases. This CDR3 region has 16 residues. From germline, CDR1 is SGHNT and CDR2 YENEEA. V lost 4 bases, J lost 2 bases, and 4 bases stayed unmatched. The CDR3 nucleotides are TGTGCCAGCAGCTCAGGGACAGGGGGGCCCTACAATGAGCAGTTCTTC. This gives the protein CASSSGTGGPYNEQFF.

The J gene is TRBJ2-3, the V gene TRBV5-1, with 12 bases fitting TRBD2. Germline assignment: CDR1 SGHRS and CDR2 YFSETQ. V lost 3 bases, J lost 5 bases, and 7 bases stayed unmatched. The CDR3 extends over 16 amino acids. CDR3 nucleotide sequence: TGCGCCAGCAGCTCTCGGACTAGCGGGGAGGTAGATACGCAGTATTTT. It yields the protein CASSSRTSGEVDTQYF.

V usage is TRBV7-2 and J usage is TRBJ2-3; TRBD2 aligns across 11 bases. Germline loops: CDR1 SGHTA, CDR2 FQGNSA. This CDR3 spans 15 amino acids. V shed 3 bases, J shed 9 bases, and the junction held 8 bases outside the gene matches. CDR3 nucleotides: TGTGCCAGCAGCTTGGAAGGGACTAGCGGCCGCACGCAGTATTTT. Translating gives CASSLEGTSGRTQYF.

V gene TRBV28 combines with J gene TRBJ2-3; perhaps TRBD2 as D (6 bases). V lost 5 bases and J 0 bases, leaving 12 bases between the germline ends. CDR3 length equals 15 residues. Per germline, CDR1 MDHEN and CDR2 SYDVKM. CDR3 nucleotides: TGTGCCAGCAGTGCCAGCGGGTCTAGCACAGATACGCAGTATTTT. Protein product: CASSASGSSTDTQYF.

The chain links TRBV13 to TRBJ2-3; 11 bases agree with TRBD1. V lost 4 bases, J lost 2 bases, and 2 bases stayed unmatched. The CDR3 consists of 15 residues. Germline CDR1 reads PRHDT; CDR2 reads FYEKMQ (reference sequence). CDR3 sequence (DNA): TGTGCCAGCAGCTCGGACAGGGGGCTCACAGATACGCAGTATTTT. The encoded protein is CASSSDRGLTDTQYF.

This clone was seen just once. The CDR3 here is CASSLLAGGGANVLTF. The CDR3 DNA reads TGTGCCAGCAGTTTATTGGCAGGGGGTGGGGCCAACGTCCTGACTTTC. The chain employs TRBV27 and TRBJ2-6; 7 bases agree with TRBD1. The V gene end was trimmed by 1 base and the J gene end by 3 bases; junction bases not matched to a gene: 3. The CDR3 is made up of 16 amino acids. Germline V lookup: CDR1 MNHEY, CDR2 SMNVEV (reference sequence).

This sequence joins TRBV5-1 and TRBJ1-2; a weak D match, TRBD1 (5 bases). Trimming removed 1 base at V and 8 bases at J, with 12 bases between. The CDR3 loop spans 13 amino acids. Germline loops: CDR1 SGHRS, CDR2 YFSETQ. This CDR3 reads CASSLSGAGGYTF. DNA of the CDR3: TGCGCCAGCAGCTTGAGCGGGGCGGGAGGCTACACCTTC. The full variable domain, rest sourced from reference TRBV5-1 and TRBJ1-2, is KAGVTQTPRYLIKTRGQQVTLSCSPISGHRSVSWYQQTPGQGLQFLFEYFSETQRNKGNFPGRFSGRQFSNSRSEMNVSTLELGDSALYLCASSLSGAGGYTFGSGTRLTVV.

The table lists this clone with a few counts. This chain connects TRBV9 to TRBJ2-2, with 9 bases matching TRBD1. Germline V gene lookup returns CDR1 SGDLS and CDR2 YYNGEE. The CDR3 is 17 amino acids. The ends lost 0 bases at V and 5 bases at J; junction bases unmatched: 8. The CDR3 is CASSVGTGAAATGELFF. CDR3 nucleotides: TGTGCCAGCAGCGTAGGGACAGGGGCCGCCGCAACCGGGGAGCTGTTTTTT.